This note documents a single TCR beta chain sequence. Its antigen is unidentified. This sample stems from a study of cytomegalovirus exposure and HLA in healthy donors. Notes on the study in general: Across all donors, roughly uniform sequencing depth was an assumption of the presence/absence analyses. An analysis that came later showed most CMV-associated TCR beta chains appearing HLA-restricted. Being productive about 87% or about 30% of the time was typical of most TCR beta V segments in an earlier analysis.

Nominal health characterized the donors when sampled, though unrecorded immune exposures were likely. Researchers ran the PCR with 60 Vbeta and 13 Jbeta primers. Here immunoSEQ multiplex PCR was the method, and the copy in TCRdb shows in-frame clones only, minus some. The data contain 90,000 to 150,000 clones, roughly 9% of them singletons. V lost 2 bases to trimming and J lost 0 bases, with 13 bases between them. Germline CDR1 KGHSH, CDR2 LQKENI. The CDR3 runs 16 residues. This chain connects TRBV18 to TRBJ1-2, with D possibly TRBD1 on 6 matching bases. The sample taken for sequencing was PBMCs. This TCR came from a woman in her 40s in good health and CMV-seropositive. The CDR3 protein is CASSPRVDSSNYGYTF. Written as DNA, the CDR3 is TGTGCCAGCTCACCAAGGGTGGACAGCTCTAACTATGGCTACACCTTC. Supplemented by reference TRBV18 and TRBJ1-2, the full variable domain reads NAGVMQNPRHLVRRRGQEARLRCSPMKGHSHVYWYRQLPEEGLKFMVYLQKENIIDESGMPKERFSAEFPKEGPSILRIQQVVRGDSAAYFCASSPRVDSSNYGYTFGSGTRLTVV.